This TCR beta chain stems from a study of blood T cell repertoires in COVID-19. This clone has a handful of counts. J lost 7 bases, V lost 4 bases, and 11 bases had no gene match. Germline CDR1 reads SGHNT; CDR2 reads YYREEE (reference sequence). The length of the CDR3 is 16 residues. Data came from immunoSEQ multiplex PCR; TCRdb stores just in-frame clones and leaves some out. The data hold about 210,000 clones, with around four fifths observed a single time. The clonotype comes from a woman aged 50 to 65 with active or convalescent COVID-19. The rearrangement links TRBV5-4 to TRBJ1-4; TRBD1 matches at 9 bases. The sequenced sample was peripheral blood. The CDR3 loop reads CASSSRGTGTGEKLFF. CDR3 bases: TGTGCCAGCAGCAGCCGAGGGACAGGGACGGGTGAAAAACTGTTTTTT. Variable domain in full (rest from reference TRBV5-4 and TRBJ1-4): ETGVTQSPTHLIKTRGQQVTLRCSSQSGHNTVSWYQQALGQGPQFIFQYYREEENGRGNFPPRFSGLQFPNYSSELNVNALELDDSALYLCASSSRGTGTGEKLFFGSGTQLSVL.